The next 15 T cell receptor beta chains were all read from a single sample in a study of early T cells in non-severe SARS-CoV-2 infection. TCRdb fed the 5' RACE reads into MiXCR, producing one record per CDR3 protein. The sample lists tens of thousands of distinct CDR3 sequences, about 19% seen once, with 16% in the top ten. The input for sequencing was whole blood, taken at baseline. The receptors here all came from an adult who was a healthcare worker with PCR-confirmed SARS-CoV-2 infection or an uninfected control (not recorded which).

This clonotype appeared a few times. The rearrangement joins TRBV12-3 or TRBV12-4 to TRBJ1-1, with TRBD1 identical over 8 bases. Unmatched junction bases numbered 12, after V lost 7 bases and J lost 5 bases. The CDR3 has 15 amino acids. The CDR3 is CASTAPHRDRTEAFF. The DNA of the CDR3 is TGTGCCAGCACCGCGCCCCACAGGGACAGGACTGAAGCTTTCTTT.

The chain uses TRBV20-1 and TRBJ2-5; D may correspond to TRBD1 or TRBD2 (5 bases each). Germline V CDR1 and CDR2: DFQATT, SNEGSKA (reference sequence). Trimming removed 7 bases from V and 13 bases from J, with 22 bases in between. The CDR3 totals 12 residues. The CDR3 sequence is CSVGQHGAKRYF. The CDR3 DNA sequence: TGCAGTGTTGGGCAGCACGGGGCGAAAAGGTACTTC.

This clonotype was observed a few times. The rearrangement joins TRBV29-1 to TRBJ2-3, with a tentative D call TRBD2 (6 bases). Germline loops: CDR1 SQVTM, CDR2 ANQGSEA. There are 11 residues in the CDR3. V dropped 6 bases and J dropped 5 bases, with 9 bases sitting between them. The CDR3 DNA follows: TGCAGCGTGGACGGGGGAGATACGCAGTATTTT. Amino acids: CSVDGGDTQYF.

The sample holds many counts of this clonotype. CDR3 nucleotides: TGTGCCAGCAGTGACAGAGCGGGGCTCACAGATACGCAGTATTTT. Its translation is CASSDRAGLTDTQYF. The chain uses TRBV27 and TRBJ2-3; the match to TRBD2 covers 7 bases. Germline values: CDR1 MNHEY, CDR2 SMNVEV (reference sequence). V trimming: 5 bases; J trimming: 2 bases; junction bases outside the gene matches: 7. The CDR3 spans 15 residues.

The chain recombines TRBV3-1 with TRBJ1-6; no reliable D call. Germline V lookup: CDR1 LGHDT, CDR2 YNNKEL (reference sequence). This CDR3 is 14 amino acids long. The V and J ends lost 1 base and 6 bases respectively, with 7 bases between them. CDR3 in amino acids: CASSQGGGNSPLHF. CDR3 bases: TGTGCCAGCAGCCAAGGGGGAGGTAATTCACCCCTCCACTTT.

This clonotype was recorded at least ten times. The CDR3 spells CASSLELARGALFF. The CDR3 coding sequence is TGTGCCAGCAGCTTAGAACTAGCGAGGGGAGCATTGTTCTTC. The chain uses TRBV7-2 and TRBJ2-1; 7 positions agree with TRBD2. This CDR3 is built from 14 residues. Germline values: CDR1 SGHTA, CDR2 FQGNSA. The V gene end was trimmed by 1 base and the J gene end by 15 bases; junction bases not matched to a gene: 12.

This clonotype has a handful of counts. CDR3 residues: CASSFPGLGGETQYF. In nucleotides, the CDR3 is TGTGCCAGCAGCTTCCCGGGACTAGGAGGCGAGACCCAGTACTTC. The chain couples TRBV7-2 to TRBJ2-5; 8 nucleotides align to TRBD2. CDR1 is SGHTA, CDR2 FQGNSA, per germline. CDR3 length: 15 residues. Trimming at V came to 3 bases and at J to 5 bases, leaving 8 bases not matched to a gene.

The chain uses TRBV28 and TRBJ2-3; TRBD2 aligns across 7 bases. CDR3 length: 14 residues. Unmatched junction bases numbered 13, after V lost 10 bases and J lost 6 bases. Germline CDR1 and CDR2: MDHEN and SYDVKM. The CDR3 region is CATFGGFFADTQYF. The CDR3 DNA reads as TGTGCCACCTTCGGGGGGTTCTTTGCCGATACGCAGTATTTT.

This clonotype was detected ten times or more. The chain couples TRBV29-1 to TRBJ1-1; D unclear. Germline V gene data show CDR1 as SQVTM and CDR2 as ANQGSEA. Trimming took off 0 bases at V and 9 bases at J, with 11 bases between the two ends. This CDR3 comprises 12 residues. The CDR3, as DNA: TGCAGCGTTGAAGATACTGGGAGGAAAGCTTTCTTT. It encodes CSVEDTGRKAFF.

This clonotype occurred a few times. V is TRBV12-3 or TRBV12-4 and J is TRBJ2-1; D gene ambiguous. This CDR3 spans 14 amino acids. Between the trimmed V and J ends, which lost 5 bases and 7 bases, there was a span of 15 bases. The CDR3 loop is CASSIRSFGNEQFF. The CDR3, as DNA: TGTGCCAGCAGTATCCGGTCCTTTGGGAATGAGCAGTTCTTC.

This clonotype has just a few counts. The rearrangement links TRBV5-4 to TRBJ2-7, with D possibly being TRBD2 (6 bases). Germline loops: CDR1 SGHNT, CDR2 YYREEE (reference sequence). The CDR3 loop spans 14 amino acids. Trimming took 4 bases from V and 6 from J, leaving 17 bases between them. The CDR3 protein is CASSPGLPVAEQYF. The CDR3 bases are TGTGCCAGCAGCCCGGGACTCCCAGTTGCCGAGCAGTACTTC.

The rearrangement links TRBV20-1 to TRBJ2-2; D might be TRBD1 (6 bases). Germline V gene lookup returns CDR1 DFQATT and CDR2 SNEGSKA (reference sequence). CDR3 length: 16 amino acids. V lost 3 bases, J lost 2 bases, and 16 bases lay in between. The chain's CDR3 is CSARESQGFNTGELFF. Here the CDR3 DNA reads TGCAGTGCTAGGGAATCTCAGGGGTTTAACACCGGGGAGCTGTTTTTT.

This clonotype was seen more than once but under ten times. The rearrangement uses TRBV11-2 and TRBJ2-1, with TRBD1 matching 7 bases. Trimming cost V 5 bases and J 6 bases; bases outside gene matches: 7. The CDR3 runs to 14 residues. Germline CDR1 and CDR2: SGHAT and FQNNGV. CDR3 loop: CASSEGGAINEQFF. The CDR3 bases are TGTGCCAGCAGCGAAGGGGGCGCTATCAATGAGCAGTTCTTC.

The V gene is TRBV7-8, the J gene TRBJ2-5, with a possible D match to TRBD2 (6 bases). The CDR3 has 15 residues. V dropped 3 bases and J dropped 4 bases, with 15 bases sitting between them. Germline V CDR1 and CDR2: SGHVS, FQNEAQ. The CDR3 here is CASSFQTSWVETQYF. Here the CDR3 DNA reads TGTGCCAGCAGCTTTCAGACTAGTTGGGTAGAGACCCAGTACTTC.

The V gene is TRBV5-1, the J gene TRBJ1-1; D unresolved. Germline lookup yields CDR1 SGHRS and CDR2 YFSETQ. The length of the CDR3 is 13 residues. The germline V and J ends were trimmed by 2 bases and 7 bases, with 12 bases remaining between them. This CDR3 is CASSFHTPGEAFF. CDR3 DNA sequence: TGCGCCAGCAGCTTCCACACCCCGGGTGAAGCTTTCTTT.